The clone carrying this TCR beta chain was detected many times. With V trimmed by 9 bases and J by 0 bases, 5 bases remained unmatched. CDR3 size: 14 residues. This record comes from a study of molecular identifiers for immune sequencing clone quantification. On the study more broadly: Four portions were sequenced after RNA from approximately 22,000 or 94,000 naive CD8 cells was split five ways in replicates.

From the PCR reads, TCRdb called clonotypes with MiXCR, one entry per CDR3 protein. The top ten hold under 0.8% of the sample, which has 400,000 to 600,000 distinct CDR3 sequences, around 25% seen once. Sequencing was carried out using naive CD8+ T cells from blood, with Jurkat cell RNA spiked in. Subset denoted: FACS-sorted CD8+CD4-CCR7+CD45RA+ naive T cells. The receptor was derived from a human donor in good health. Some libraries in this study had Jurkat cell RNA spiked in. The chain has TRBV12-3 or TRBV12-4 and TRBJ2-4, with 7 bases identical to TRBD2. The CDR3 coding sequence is TGTGCCAGTAGTAGCGGGCTAGCCAAAAACATTCAGTACTTC. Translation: CASSSGLAKNIQYF.